These 28 T cell receptor beta chains originate from one sample sequenced in a study of CD8 T cells in Susac syndrome. Reverse transcription of roughly 0.5 to 1 ug RNA used random hexamers. TCRdb reprocessed the immunoSEQ multiplex PCR reads via MiXCR and lists one record per CDR3 protein. The sample carries 100,000 to 150,000 distinct CDR3 sequences, 85% to 95% recorded once. The sample consisted of CD8+ T cells from PBMCs. The source of these receptors is a human donor with multiple sclerosis.

The CDR3 sequence: CASSPTSGGAEAFF. CDR3 nucleotides: TGTGCCAGCAGTCCTACCTCCGGGGGCGCTGAAGCTTTCTTT. This rearrangement joins TRBV12-3 or TRBV12-4 to TRBJ1-1; a weak D match, TRBD1 (6 bases). Trimming pared 5 bases from V and 6 bases from J, leaving 16 bases between. The CDR3 has 14 amino acids.

The chain combines TRBV12-3 or TRBV12-4 with TRBJ1-2; possibly TRBD1 for D (5 bases). The germline V and J ends were trimmed by 4 bases and 4 bases, with 10 bases remaining between them. The CDR3 has 13 residues. CDR3 loop: CASSWADSYGYTF. CDR3 coding DNA: TGTGCCAGCAGTTGGGCAGACAGCTATGGCTACACCTTC.

Concerning this clonotype itself: One end of the junction is discordant with germline, which a read error may explain. The rearrangement uses TRBV6-5 and TRBJ2-2, with a weak D call TRBD2 (5 bases). The CDR3 totals 14 residues. CDR1 and CDR2 from the germline V gene are MNHEY and SVGAGI. Here the CDR3 reads CASSLSPNTGKLFF. CDR3 bases: TGTGCCAGCAGTTTGTCCCCAAACACCGGGAAGCTGTTTTTT.

This clonotype was seen only once. This chain uses TRBV9 with TRBJ2-1; the D is unclear. CDR3 length equals 13 residues. Trimming cost V 0 bases and J 8 bases, with 9 bases left between them. CDR1 is SGDLS, CDR2 YYNGEE, per germline. CDR3 residues: CASSVAEVDEQFF. Here the CDR3 DNA reads TGTGCCAGCAGCGTAGCCGAGGTCGATGAGCAGTTCTTC.

This chain joins TRBV29-1 and TRBJ1-1, with D uncertain. This CDR3 has 14 amino acids. CDR1 is SQVTM and CDR2 is ANQGSEA in the germline V gene. V dropped 3 bases and J dropped 1 base, with 12 bases sitting between them. The CDR3 region is CSVDEGRENTEAFF. DNA for the CDR3: TGCAGCGTTGATGAAGGACGGGAGAACACTGAAGCTTTCTTT. The variable domain in full, completed from reference TRBV29-1 and TRBJ1-1, reads SAVISQKPSRDICQRGTSLTIQCQVDSQVTMMFWYRQQPGQSLTLIATANQGSEATYESGFVIDKFPISRPNLTFSTLTVSNMSPEDSSIYLCSVDEGRENTEAFFGQGTRLTVV.

This chain links TRBV6-5 with TRBJ1-3; possible D gene TRBD1, 5 bases. This CDR3 contains 14 residues. V lost 6 bases, J lost 2 bases, and 11 bases lay in between. The germline V gene encodes CDR1 MNHEY and CDR2 SVGAGI. The CDR3 here is CASSPGRAGNTIYF. CDR3 nucleotides: TGTGCCAGCAGCCCTGGCAGGGCTGGAAACACCATATATTTT.

The gene calls are TRBV6-2 or TRBV6-3 and TRBJ2-7; 7 nucleotides match TRBD2. V shed 2 bases, J shed 4 bases, and the junction held 5 bases outside the gene matches. The germline V gene has CDR1 MNHEY and CDR2 SVGEGT. This CDR3 has 14 amino acids. This chain's CDR3 is CASSYGLAEYEQYV. DNA of the CDR3: TGTGCCAGCAGTTACGGGCTAGCGGAATACGAGCAGTACGTC.

The chain carries TRBV9 and TRBJ1-2; D is possibly TRBD1 (6 bases). This CDR3 region has 14 residues. Between the trimmed V and J ends, which lost 0 bases and 5 bases, there was a span of 11 bases. Germline-derived CDR1 and CDR2 are SGDLS and YYNGEE. The CDR3 bases are TGTGCCAGCAGCGTAGCTTCAGGGGTGTATGGCTACACCTTC. As protein: CASSVASGVYGYTF.

The J gene is TRBJ1-1, the V gene TRBV9, with 7 nucleotides matching TRBD1. This CDR3 is built from 16 residues. Losses at the gene ends were 4 bases for V and 0 bases for J; bases not matched to a gene: 9. Per germline, CDR1 SGDLS and CDR2 YYNGEE. The CDR3 DNA reads TGTGCCAGCAGCCCCCATAGGGGGCTAATGAACACTGAAGCTTTCTTT. This sequence encodes CASSPHRGLMNTEAFF.

The chain carries TRBV7-8 and TRBJ1-5; 7 bases are a match to TRBD1. The CDR3 is made up of 14 amino acids. Germline V CDR1 and CDR2: SGHVS, FQNEAQ. The J segment lost 7 bases and the V segment lost 5 bases, leaving 8 bases of the junction unmatched. The CDR3 spells CASSQGGVEQPQHF. The CDR3 DNA reads TGTGCCAGCAGCCAGGGGGGGGTCGAGCAGCCCCAGCATTTT.

The rearrangement links TRBV5-6 to TRBJ2-7, with 11 bases matching TRBD1. Looked up from germline, CDR1 is SGHDT and CDR2 is YYEEEE. CDR3 length equals 13 residues. V lost 4 bases to trimming and J lost 6 bases; unmatched junction nucleotides: 3. The CDR3 bases are TGTGCCAGCAGCGTGGGACAGGGGGGCGAGCAGTACGTC. It is translated as CASSVGQGGEQYV.

This chain joins TRBV24-1 and TRBJ2-3; D is ambiguous. The V gene lost 3 bases and the J gene lost 6 bases, with 9 bases spanning the gap. This CDR3 spans 13 amino acids. Germline assignment: CDR1 KGHDR and CDR2 SFDVKD. The CDR3 DNA reads as TGTGCCACCAGTGATAGGCCGCGGGATACGCAGTATTTT. It specifies CATSDRPRDTQYF.

This clonotype was found once. The CDR3 region has the DNA TGTGCCAGCAGCAGATCCCTACGCCCGGGCCCTGGGGAGACCCAGTACTTC. Translation gives CASSRSLRPGPGETQYF. The gene calls are TRBV12-3 or TRBV12-4 and TRBJ2-5, with unresolved D. With 6 bases removed from V and 5 bases from J, the gap between germline ends came to 25 bases. This CDR3 has 17 amino acids.

V usage is TRBV4-1 and J usage is TRBJ2-5; perhaps TRBD2 as D (6 bases). CDR1 MGHRA and CDR2 YSYEKL come from the germline V gene. The CDR3 loop spans 16 amino acids. Trimming removed 4 bases at V and 2 bases at J, with 17 bases between. Here the CDR3 DNA reads TGCGCCAGCAGCCCCTACTACCTCGCGGGGCAAGAGACCCAGTACTTC. Translated, it gives CASSPYYLAGQETQYF.

V is TRBV6-6 and J is TRBJ1-5; D is unresolved. The CDR3 loop spans 16 amino acids. Germline V gene data show CDR1 as MNHNY and CDR2 as SVGAGI (reference sequence). Trimming shortened V by 0 bases and J by 5 bases, and 14 bases separated the two germline ends. CDR3 in amino acids: CASSYSVTGSDQPQHF. As DNA, the CDR3 is TGTGCCAGCAGTTACTCAGTTACTGGGAGCGATCAGCCCCAGCATTTT.

The rearrangement links TRBV15 to TRBJ1-1; D is unresolved. The V end was cut by 0 bases, the J end by 3 bases, with 2 bases between. Germline CDR1 reads LNHNV; CDR2 reads YYDKDF (reference sequence). This CDR3 spans 12 amino acids. CDR3: CATSREDTEAFF. As DNA, the CDR3 is TGTGCCACCAGCAGAGAGGACACTGAAGCTTTCTTT.

The rearrangement links TRBV5-1 to TRBJ2-2, with 9 bases fitting TRBD1. After removal of 0 bases from V and 5 bases from J, the junction contained 5 bases not matched to a gene. This CDR3 spans 16 amino acids. Germline V gives CDR1 SGHRS, CDR2 YFSETQ. As DNA, the CDR3 is TGCGCCAGCAGCTTGGCGGGACAGGGAGGTACCGGGGAGCTGTTTTTT. This encodes CASSLAGQGGTGELFF.

The chain combines TRBV20-1 with TRBJ2-7, with D possibly matching TRBD2 (5 bases). From germline, CDR1 is DFQATT and CDR2 SNEGSKA (reference sequence). Between the trimmed V and J ends, which lost 1 base and 2 bases, there was a span of 9 bases. This CDR3 is built from 13 residues. The CDR3 DNA sequence: TGCAGTGCTAGAGCATCGGGAACCTACGAGCAGTACGTC. It specifies CSARASGTYEQYV.

This chain connects TRBV20-1 to TRBJ2-1; 8 bases map to TRBD2. The CDR3 contains 17 residues. J lost 0 bases, V lost 0 bases, and 7 bases had no gene match. Germline values: CDR1 DFQATT, CDR2 SNEGSKA (reference sequence). This CDR3 is CSARDALSGSSYNEQFF. CDR3 coding DNA: TGCAGTGCTAGAGATGCCCTAAGCGGGAGCTCCTACAATGAGCAGTTCTTC.

The genes are TRBV6-5 and TRBJ2-5, with 7 nucleotides matching TRBD1. V gave up 6 bases and J gave up 4 bases; unmatched junction bases: 8. The CDR3 runs to 14 residues. Germline assignment: CDR1 MNHEY and CDR2 SVGAGI. This chain's CDR3 is CASRLGQSLETQYF. The CDR3, as DNA: TGTGCCAGCAGATTGGGACAGAGTCTAGAGACCCAGTACTTC.

This chain's CDR3 is CASSSGGSGRHQPQHF. CDR3 nucleotide sequence: TGTGCCAGCAGCTCAGGGGGCAGCGGGAGGCATCAGCCCCAGCATTTT. The chain uses TRBV5-6 and TRBJ1-5; 8 nucleotides align to TRBD1. V dropped 3 bases and J dropped 5; count of bases not matched to a gene: 10. The CDR3 extends over 16 amino acids. The germline CDR1 and CDR2 sequences are SGHDT and YYEEEE.

The chain links TRBV20-1 to TRBJ2-2; 8 bases align to TRBD2. This CDR3 spans 13 amino acids. Germline CDR1 reads DFQATT; CDR2 reads SNEGSKA (reference sequence). The J segment lost 1 base and the V segment lost 7 bases, leaving 2 bases of the junction unmatched. The DNA for the CDR3 is TGCAGTGGCACTAGCGGGAACACCGGGGAGCTGTTTTTT. Its translation: CSGTSGNTGELFF.

J is TRBJ1-1 and V is TRBV20-1, with D uncertain. CDR1 and CDR2 (germline): DFQATT, SNEGSKA (reference sequence). Deletions cut 1 base from V and 5 bases from J, with 14 bases between. The CDR3 extends over 14 amino acids. The CDR3 reads CSARVPQAGTEAFF. CDR3 in DNA: TGCAGTGCTAGAGTACCCCAGGCTGGAACTGAAGCTTTCTTT.

This chain links TRBV29-1 with TRBJ2-3; D assignment may be TRBD1 or TRBD2 (5 bases each). This CDR3 spans 12 amino acids. From germline, CDR1 is SQVTM and CDR2 ANQGSEA. Trimming stripped 5 bases from V and 2 bases from J, with 8 bases between. The CDR3 here is CSVYGTTDTQYF. In DNA form, the CDR3 reads TGCAGCGTTTATGGGACCACAGATACGCAGTATTTT.

The rearrangement joins TRBV27 to TRBJ2-5; TRBD1 is a possible D gene (5 bases). Trimming took off 5 bases at V and 4 bases at J, with 17 bases between the two ends. CDR3 length: 15 amino acids. Germline CDR1 MNHEY, CDR2 SMNVEV (reference sequence). Here the CDR3 DNA reads TGTGCCAGCAGTCCATCCGCAGGGCAGGTAGAGACCCAGTACTTC. It encodes CASSPSAGQVETQYF.

This clonotype has more than one count but fewer than ten. CDR3 residues: CASSYSGGGGYGYTF. CDR3 sequence (DNA): TGTGCCAGCAGTTACTCGGGAGGGGGCGGCTATGGCTACACCTTC. The chain carries TRBV6-5 and TRBJ1-2; TRBD1 agrees at 7 bases. This CDR3 contains 15 residues. After removal of 0 bases from V and 4 bases from J, the junction contained 5 bases not matched to a gene. Looked up from germline, CDR1 is MNHEY and CDR2 is SVGAGI.

The chain recombines TRBV29-1 with TRBJ2-1; D is ambiguous. Germline V gene lookup returns CDR1 SQVTM and CDR2 ANQGSEA. The CDR3 extends over 10 amino acids. V was shortened by 5 bases and J by 7 bases, with 6 bases between the two germline ends. CDR3 in amino acids: CSVLGNEQFF. The CDR3 nucleotides read TGCAGCGTTCTAGGGAATGAGCAGTTCTTC.

V gene TRBV9 combines with J gene TRBJ2-7; D unresolved. The CDR3 extends over 13 amino acids. The V gene lost 0 bases and the J gene lost 2 bases, with 6 bases spanning the gap. Germline V lookup: CDR1 SGDLS, CDR2 YYNGEE. This CDR3 is CASSVDGTYEQYF. The DNA of the CDR3 is TGTGCCAGCAGCGTAGACGGAACCTACGAGCAGTACTTC.